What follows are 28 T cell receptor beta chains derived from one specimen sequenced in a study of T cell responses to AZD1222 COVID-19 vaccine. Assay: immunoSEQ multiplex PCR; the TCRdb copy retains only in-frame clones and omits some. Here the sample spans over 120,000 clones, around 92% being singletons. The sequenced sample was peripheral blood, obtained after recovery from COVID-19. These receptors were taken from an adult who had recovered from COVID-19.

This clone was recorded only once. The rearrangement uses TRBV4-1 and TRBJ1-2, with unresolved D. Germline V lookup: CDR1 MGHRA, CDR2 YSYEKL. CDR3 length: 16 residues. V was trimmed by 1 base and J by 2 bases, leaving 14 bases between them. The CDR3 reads CASSQVFDGGNYGYTF. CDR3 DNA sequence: TGCGCCAGCAGCCAAGTATTCGACGGAGGGAACTATGGCTACACCTTC.

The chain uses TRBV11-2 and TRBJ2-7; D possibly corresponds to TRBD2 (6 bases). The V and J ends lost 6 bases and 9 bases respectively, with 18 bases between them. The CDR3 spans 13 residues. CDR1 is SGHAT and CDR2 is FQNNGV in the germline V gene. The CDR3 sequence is CASRPLGGAAQYF. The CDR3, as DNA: TGTGCCAGCAGACCGTTGGGAGGAGCGGCGCAGTACTTC.

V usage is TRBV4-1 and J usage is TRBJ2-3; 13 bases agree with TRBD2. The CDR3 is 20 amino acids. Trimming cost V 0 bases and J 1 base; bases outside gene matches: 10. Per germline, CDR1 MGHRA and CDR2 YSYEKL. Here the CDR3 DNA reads TGCGCCAGCAGCCAAGAGAAATTGCGGGGGACTAGCGGGGGCACAGATACGCAGTATTTT. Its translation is CASSQEKLRGTSGGTDTQYF.

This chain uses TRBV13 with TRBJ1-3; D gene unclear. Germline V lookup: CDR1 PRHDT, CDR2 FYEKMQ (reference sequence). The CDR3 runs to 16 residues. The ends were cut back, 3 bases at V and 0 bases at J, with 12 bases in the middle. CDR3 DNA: TGTGCCAGCAGCTTGAAGCCGGGGAGCTCTGGAAACACCATATATTTT. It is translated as CASSLKPGSSGNTIYF.

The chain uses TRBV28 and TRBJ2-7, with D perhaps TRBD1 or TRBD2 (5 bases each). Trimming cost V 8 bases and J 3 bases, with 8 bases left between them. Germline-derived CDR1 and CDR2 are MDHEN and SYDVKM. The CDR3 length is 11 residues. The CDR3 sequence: CASAGGYEQYF. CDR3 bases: TGTGCCAGCGCTGGGGGCTACGAGCAGTACTTC.

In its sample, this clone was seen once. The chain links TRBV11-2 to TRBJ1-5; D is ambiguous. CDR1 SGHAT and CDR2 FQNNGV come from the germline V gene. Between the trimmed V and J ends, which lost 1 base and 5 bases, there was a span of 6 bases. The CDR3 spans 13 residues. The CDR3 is CASSLGADQPQHF. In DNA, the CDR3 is TGTGCCAGCAGCTTAGGTGCGGATCAGCCCCAGCATTTT. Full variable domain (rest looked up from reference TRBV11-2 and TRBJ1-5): EAGVAQSPRYKIIEKRQSVAFWCNPISGHATLYWYQQILGQGPKLLIQFQNNGVVDDSQLPKDRFSAERLKGVDSTLKIQPAKLEDSAVYLCASSLGADQPQHFGDGTRLSIL.

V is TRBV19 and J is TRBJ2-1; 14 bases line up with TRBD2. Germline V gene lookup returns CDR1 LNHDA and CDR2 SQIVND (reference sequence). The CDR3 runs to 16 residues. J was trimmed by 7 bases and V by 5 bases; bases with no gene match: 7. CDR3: CASSLGLAGVTNEQFF. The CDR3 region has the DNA TGTGCCAGTAGTTTGGGACTAGCGGGAGTTACAAATGAGCAGTTCTTC.

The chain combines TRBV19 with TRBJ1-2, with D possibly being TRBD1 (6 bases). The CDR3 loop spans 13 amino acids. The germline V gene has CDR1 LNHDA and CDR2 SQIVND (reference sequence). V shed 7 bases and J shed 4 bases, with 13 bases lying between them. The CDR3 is CASKRPGAYGYTF. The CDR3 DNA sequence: TGTGCCAGTAAGAGACCAGGGGCCTATGGCTACACCTTC.

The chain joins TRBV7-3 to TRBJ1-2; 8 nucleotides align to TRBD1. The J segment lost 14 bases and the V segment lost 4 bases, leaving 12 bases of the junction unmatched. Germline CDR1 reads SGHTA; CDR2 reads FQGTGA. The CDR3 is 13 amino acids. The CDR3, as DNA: TGTGCCAGCAGCTCATATACCGGACAGGGACAAACCTTC. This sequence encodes CASSSYTGQGQTF.

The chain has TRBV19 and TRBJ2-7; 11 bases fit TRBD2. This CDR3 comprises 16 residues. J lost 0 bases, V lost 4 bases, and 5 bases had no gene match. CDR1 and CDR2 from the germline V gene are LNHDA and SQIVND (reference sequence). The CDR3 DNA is TGTGCCAGTAGTACCGCCCTAGCGGGAGGCTCCTACGAGCAGTACTTC. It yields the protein CASSTALAGGSYEQYF.

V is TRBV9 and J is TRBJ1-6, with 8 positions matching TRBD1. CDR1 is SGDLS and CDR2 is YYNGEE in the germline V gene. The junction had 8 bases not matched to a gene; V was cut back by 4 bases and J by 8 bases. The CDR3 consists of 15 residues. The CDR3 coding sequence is TGTGCCAGCAGCACCGCCGGGACAGGTCATTCACCCCTCCACTTT. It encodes CASSTAGTGHSPLHF.

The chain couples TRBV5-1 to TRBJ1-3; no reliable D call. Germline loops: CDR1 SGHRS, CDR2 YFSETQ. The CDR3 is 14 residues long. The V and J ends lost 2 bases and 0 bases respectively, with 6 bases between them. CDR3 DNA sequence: TGCGCCAGCAGCTTTGGGAGCTCTGGAAACACCATATATTTT. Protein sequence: CASSFGSSGNTIYF.

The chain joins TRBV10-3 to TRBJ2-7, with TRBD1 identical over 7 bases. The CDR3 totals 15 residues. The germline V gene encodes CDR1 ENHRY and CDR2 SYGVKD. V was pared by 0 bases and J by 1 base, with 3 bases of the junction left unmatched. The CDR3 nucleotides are TGTGCCATCAGTGAGTCTGGCAGGGGGTCCTACGAGCAGTACTTC. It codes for CAISESGRGSYEQYF.

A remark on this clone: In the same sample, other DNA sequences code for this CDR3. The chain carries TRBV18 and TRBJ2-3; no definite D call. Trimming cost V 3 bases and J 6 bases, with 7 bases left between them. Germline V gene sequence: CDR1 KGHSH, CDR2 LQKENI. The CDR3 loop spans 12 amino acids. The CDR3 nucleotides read TGTGCCAGCTCACCGGGCGCCGATACGCAGTATTTT. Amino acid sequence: CASSPGADTQYF. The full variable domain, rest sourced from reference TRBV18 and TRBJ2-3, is NAGVMQNPRHLVRRRGQEARLRCSPMKGHSHVYWYRQLPEEGLKFMVYLQKENIIDESGMPKERFSAEFPKEGPSILRIQQVVRGDSAAYFCASSPGADTQYFGPGTRLTVL.

CDR3 residues: CASSDQGRPSPLHF. The CDR3, as DNA: TGCGCCAGCAGTGATCAGGGTCGGCCGTCACCCCTCCACTTT. V is TRBV10-2 and J is TRBJ1-6; a weak D match, TRBD1 (5 bases). Trimming pared 3 bases from V and 10 bases from J, leaving 13 bases between. The CDR3 has 14 amino acids. The germline CDR1 and CDR2 sequences are WSHSY and SAAADI.

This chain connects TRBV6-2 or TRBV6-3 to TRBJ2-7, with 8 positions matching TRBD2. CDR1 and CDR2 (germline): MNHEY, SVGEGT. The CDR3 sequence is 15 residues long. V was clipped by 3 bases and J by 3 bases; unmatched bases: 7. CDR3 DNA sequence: TGTGCCAGCAGTTATGAGAGCGGGAGATACTACGAGCAGTACTTC. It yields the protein CASSYESGRYYEQYF.

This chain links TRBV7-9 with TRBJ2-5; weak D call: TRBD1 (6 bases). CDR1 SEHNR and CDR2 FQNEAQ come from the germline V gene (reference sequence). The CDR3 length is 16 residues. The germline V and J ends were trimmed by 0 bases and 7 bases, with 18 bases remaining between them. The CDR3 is CASSLALGTSQGTQYF. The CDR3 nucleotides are TGTGCCAGCAGCTTAGCGCTCGGGACATCACAGGGGACCCAGTACTTC.

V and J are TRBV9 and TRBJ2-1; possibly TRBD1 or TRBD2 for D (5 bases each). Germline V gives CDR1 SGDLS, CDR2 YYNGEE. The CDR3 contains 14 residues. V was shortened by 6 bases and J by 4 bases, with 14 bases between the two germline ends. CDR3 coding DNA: TGTGCCAGCACGCCTGGTGGGGGTTACAATGAGCAGTTCTTC. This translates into CASTPGGGYNEQFF. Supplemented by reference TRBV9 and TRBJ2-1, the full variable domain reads DSGVTQTPKHLITATGQRVTLRCSPRSGDLSVYWYQQSLDQGLQFLIQYYNGEERAKGNILERFSAQQFPDLHSELNLSSLELGDSALYFCASTPGGGYNEQFFGPGTRLTVL.

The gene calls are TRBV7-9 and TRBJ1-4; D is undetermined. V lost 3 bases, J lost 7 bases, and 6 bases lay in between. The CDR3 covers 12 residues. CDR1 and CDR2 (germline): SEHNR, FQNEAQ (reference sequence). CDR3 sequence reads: CASSFLREKLFF. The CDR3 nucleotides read TGTGCCAGCAGCTTCCTGCGTGAAAAACTGTTTTTT.

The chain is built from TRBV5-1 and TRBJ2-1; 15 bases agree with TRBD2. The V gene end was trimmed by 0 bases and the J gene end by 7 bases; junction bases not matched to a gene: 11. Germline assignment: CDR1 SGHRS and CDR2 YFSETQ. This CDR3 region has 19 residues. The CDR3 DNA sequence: TGCGCCAGCAGCTTGGCCGCGGGACTAGCGGGAGGAAGGATGAATGAGCAGTTCTTC. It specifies CASSLAAGLAGGRMNEQFF.

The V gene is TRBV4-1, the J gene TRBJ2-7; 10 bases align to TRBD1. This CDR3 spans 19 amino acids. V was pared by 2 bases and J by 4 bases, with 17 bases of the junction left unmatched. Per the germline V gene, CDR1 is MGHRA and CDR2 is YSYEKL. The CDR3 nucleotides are TGCGCCAGCAGCCAAAACCCCTCCGCCCCCGACAGGGGGCTGTACGAGCAGTACTTC. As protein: CASSQNPSAPDRGLYEQYF.

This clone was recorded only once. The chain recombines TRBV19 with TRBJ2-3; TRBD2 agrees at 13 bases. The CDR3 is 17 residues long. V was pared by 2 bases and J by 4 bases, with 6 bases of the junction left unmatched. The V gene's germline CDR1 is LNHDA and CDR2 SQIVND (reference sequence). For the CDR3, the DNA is TGTGCCAGTAGTATAAGGACTAGCGGGAGAGTACCAGATACGCAGTATTTT. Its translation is CASSIRTSGRVPDTQYF.

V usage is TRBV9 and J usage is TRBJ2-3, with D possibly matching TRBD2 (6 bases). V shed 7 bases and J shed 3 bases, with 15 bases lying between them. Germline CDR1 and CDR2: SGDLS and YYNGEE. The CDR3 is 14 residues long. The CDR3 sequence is CASSRGGVTDTQYF. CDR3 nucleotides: TGTGCCAGCTCCCGCGGCGGGGTTACAGATACGCAGTATTTT.

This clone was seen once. CDR3 region: CASSDYSLGALGGYTF. CDR3 sequence (DNA): TGTGCCAGCAGTGATTATTCTCTCGGGGCCTTAGGTGGCTACACCTTC. The V and J genes are TRBV25-1 and TRBJ1-2, with a tentative D call TRBD1 (5 bases). Trimming stripped 3 bases from V and 7 bases from J, with 21 bases between. The germline V gene has CDR1 MGHDK and CDR2 SYGVNS. The CDR3 spans 16 residues.

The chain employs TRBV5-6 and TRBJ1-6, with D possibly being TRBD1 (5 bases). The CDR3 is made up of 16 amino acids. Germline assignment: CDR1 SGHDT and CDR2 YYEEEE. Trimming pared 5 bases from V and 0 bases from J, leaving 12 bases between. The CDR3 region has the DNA TGTGCCAGCAGAATCGGGGGGAGCTCCTATAATTCACCCCTCCACTTT. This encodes CASRIGGSSYNSPLHF.

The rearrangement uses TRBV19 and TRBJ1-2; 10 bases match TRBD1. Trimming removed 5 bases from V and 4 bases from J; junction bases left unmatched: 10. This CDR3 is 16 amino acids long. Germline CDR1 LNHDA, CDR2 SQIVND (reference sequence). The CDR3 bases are TGTGCCAGTAGTCAGTCGCGGGACAGGGGATTCTATGGCTACACCTTC. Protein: CASSQSRDRGFYGYTF.

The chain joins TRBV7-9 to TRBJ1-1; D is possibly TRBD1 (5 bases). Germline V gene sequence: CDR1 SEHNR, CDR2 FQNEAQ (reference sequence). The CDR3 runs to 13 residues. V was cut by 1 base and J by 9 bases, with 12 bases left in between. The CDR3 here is CASSLVRDVKAFF. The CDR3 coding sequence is TGTGCCAGCAGCTTAGTCCGGGACGTTAAAGCTTTCTTT.

The CDR3 nucleotides are TGTGCCAGCAGCTCTCTAGCGGGAGGACGGGAGCAGTACTTC. This encodes CASSSLAGGREQYF. The gene calls are TRBV7-2 and TRBJ2-7, with 11 bases matching TRBD2. The CDR3 totals 14 residues. J gave up 7 bases and V 4 bases, and 6 bases lay outside the gene matches. Germline-derived CDR1 and CDR2 are SGHTA and FQGNSA.